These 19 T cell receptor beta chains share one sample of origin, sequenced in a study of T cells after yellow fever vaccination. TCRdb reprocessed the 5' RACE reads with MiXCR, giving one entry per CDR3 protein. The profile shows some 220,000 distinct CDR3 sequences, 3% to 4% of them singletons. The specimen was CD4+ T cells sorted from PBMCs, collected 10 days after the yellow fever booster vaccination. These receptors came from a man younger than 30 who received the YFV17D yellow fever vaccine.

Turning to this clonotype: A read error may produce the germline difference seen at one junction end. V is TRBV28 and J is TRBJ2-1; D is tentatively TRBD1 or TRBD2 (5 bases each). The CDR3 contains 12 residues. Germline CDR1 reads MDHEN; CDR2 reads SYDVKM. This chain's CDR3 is CSSEGSLNEQFF. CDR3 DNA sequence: TGTTCCAGCGAGGGGAGTCTCAATGAGCAGTTCTTC.

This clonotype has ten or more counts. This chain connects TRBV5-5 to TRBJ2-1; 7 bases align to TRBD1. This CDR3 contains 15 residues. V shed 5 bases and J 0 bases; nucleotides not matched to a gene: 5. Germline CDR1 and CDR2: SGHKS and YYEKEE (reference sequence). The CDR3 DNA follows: TGTGCCAGCAGACAGGGGTCCAGCTCCTACAATGAGCAGTTCTTC. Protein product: CASRQGSSSYNEQFF.

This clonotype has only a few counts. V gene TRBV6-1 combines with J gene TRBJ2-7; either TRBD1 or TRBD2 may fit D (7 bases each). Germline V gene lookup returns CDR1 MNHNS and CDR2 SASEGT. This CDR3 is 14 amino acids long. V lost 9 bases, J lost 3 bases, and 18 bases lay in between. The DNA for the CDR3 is TGTGCCAGTGGGAGGGACAGACCAATCTACGAGCAGTACGTC. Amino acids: CASGRDRPIYEQYV.

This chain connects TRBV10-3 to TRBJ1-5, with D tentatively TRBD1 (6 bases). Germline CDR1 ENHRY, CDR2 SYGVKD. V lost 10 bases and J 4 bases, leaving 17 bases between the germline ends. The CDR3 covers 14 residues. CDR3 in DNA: TGTGCCAGCTGCTCGGGGGCGGGGAATCAGCCCCAGCATTTT. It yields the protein CASCSGAGNQPQHF.

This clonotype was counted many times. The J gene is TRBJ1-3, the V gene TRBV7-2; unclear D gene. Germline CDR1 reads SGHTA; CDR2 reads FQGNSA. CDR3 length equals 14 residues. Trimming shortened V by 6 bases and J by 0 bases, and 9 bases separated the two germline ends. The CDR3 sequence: CASRLDNSGNTIYF. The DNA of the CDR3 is TGTGCCAGCAGACTAGACAACTCTGGAAACACCATATATTTT. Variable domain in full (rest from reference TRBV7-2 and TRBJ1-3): GAGVSQSPSNKVTEKGKDVELRCDPISGHTALYWYRQSLGQGLEFLIYFQGNSAPDKSGLPSDRFSAERTGGSVSTLTIQRTQQEDSAVYLCASRLDNSGNTIYFGEGSWLTVV.

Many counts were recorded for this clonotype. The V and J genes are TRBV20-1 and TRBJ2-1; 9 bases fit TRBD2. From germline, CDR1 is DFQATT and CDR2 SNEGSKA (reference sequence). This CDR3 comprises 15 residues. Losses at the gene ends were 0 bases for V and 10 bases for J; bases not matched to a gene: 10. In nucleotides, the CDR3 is TGCAGTGCTAGAGATGCGGGGGGGCAGGGCATCGAGCAGTTCTTC. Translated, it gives CSARDAGGQGIEQFF.

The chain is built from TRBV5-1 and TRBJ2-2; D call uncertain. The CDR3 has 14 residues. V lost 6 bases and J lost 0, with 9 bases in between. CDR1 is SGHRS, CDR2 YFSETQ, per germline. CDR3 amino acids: CASKREANTGELFF. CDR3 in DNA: TGCGCCAGCAAAAGAGAAGCGAACACCGGGGAGCTGTTTTTT. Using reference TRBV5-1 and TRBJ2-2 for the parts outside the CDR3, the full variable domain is KAGVTQTPRYLIKTRGQQVTLSCSPISGHRSVSWYQQTPGQGLQFLFEYFSETQRNKGNFPGRFSGRQFSNSRSEMNVSTLELGDSALYLCASKREANTGELFFGEGSRLTVL.

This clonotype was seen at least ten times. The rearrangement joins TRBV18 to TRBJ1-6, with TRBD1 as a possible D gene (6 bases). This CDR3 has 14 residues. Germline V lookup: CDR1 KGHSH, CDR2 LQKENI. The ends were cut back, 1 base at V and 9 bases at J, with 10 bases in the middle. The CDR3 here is CASSPQDRSSPLHF. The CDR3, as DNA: TGTGCCAGCTCACCACAGGACAGATCTTCACCCCTCCACTTT.

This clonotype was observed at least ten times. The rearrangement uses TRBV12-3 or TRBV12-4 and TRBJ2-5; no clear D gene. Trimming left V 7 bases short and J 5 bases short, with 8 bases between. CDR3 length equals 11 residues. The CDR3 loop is CASTLGETQYF. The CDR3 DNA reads TGTGCCAGCACCCTGGGGGAGACCCAGTACTTC.

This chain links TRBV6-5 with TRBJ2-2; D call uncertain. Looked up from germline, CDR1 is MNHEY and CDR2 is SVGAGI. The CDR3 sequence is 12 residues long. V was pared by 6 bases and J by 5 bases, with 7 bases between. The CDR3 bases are TGTGCCAGCAGGCTAGGAACCGGGGAGCTGTTTTTT. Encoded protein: CASRLGTGELFF.

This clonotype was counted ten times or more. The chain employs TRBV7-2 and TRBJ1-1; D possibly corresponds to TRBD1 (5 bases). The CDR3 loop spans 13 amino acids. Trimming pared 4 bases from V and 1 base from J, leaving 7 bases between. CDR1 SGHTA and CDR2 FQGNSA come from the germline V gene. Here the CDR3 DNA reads TGTGCCAGCAGCTCCGACAGGAACACTGAAGCTTTCTTT. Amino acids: CASSSDRNTEAFF.

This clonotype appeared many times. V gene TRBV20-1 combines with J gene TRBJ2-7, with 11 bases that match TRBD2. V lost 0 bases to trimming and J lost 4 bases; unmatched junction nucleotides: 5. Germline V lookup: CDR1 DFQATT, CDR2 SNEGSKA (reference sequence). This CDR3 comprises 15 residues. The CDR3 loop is CSARDLLAGEYEQYV. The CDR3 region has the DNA TGCAGTGCTAGAGATCTACTAGCGGGGGAATACGAGCAGTACGTC.

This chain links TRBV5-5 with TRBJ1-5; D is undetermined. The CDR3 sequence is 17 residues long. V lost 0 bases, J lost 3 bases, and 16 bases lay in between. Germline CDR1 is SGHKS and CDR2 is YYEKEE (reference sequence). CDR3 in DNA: TGTGCCAGCAGCTTGGGCCCTCCGCGGGTGGACAATCAGCCCCAGCATTTT. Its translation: CASSLGPPRVDNQPQHF.

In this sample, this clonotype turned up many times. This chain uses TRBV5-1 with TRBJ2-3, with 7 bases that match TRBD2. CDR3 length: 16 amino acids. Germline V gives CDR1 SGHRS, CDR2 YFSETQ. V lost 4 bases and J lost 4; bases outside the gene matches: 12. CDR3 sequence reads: CASSPGPGGYADTQYF. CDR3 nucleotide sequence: TGCGCCAGCAGCCCTGGACCGGGAGGATACGCAGATACGCAGTATTTT.

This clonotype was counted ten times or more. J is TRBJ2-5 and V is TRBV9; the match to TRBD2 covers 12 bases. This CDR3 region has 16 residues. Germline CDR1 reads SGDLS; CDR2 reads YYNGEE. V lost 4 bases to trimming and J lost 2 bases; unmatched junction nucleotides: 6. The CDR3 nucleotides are TGTGCCAGCAGCATTGGACTAGCGGGGAGTCAAGAGACCCAGTACTTC. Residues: CASSIGLAGSQETQYF.

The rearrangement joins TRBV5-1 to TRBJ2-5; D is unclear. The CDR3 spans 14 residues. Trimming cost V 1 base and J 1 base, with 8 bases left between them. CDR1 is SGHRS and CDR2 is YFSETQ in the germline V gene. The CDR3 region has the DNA TGCGCCAGCAGCTTGCTCGGTATCCAAGAGACCCAGTACTTC. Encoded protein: CASSLLGIQETQYF.

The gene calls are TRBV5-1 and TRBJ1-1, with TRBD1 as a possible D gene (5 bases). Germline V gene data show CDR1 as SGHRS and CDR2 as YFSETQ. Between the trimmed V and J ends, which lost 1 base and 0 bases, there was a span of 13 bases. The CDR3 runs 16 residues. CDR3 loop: CASSLLGAALNTEAFF. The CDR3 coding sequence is TGCGCCAGCAGCTTGCTCGGGGCAGCATTGAACACTGAAGCTTTCTTT.

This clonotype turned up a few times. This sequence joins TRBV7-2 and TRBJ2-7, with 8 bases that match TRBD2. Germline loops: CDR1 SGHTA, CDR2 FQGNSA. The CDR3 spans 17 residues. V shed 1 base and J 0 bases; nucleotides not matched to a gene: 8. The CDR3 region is CASSLVGGAASSYEQYF. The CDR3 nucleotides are TGTGCCAGCAGCTTAGTCGGGGGGGCCGCCAGCTCCTACGAGCAGTACTTC.

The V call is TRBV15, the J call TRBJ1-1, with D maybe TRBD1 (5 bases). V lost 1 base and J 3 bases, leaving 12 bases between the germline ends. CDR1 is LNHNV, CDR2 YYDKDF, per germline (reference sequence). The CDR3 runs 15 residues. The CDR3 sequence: CATSRARVGDTEAFF. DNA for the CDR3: TGTGCCACCAGCAGAGCCAGGGTAGGGGACACTGAAGCTTTCTTT.